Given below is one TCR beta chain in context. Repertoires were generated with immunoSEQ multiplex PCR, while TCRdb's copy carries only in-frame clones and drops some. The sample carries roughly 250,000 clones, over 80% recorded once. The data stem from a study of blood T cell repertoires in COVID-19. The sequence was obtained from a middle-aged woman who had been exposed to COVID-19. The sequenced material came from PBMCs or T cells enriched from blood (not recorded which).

The DNA of the CDR3 is TGTGCGGGGAGGGTCTGTACAGCCATATATTTT. Translated, it gives CAGRVCTAIYF. The V gene is TRBV19, the J gene TRBJ1-3, with D unresolved. This CDR3 is 11 amino acids long. The germline V gene has CDR1 LNHDA and CDR2 SQIVND (reference sequence).